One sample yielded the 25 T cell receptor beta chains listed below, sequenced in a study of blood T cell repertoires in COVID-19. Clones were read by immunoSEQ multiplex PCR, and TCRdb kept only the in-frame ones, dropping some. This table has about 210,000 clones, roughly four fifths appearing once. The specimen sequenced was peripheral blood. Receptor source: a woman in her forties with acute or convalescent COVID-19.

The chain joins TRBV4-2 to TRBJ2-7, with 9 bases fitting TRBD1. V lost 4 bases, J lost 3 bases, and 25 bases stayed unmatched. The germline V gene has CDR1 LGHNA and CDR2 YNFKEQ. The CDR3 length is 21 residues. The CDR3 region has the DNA TGTGCCAGCAGCCGGACCGGTATTCAACAGGGGGCCTTTTTTCTTAACTACGAGCAGTACTTC. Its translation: CASSRTGIQQGAFFLNYEQYF.

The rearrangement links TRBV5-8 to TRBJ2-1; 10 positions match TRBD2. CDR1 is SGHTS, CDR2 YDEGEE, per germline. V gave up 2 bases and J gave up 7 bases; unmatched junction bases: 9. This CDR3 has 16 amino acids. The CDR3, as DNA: TGTGCCAGCAGCTTAACGTTAGCGGGAGGTTGGAATGAGCAGTTCTTC. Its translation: CASSLTLAGGWNEQFF.

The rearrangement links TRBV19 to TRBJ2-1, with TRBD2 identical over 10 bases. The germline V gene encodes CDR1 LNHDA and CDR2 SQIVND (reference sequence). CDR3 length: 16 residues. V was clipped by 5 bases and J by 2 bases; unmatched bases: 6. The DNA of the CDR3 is TGTGCCAGTAGTCCCTCTAGCGGGAGTCCCTACAATGAGCAGTTCTTC. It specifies CASSPSSGSPYNEQFF.

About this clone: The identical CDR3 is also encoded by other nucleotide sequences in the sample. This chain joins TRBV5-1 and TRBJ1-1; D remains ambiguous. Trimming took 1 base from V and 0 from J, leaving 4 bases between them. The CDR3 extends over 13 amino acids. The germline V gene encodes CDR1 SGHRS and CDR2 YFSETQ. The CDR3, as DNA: TGCGCCAGCAGCTTGTCGTTGAACACTGAAGCTTTCTTT. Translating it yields CASSLSLNTEAFF.

In DNA form, the CDR3 reads TGTGCCAGCAGAACTAGACTAGCGGCAACCTACGAGCAGTACTTC. This codes for CASRTRLAATYEQYF. J is TRBJ2-7 and V is TRBV2, with 9 bases lining up with TRBD2. V was clipped by 6 bases and J by 2 bases; unmatched bases: 8. This CDR3 has 15 amino acids. Germline V gene data show CDR1 as SNHLY and CDR2 as FYNNEI.

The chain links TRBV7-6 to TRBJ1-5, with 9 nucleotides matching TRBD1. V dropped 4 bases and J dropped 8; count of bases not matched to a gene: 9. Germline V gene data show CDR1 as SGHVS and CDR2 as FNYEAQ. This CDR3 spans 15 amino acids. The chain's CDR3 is CASSYGTGFSEPQHF. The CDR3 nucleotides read TGTGCCAGCAGCTACGGGACAGGGTTTTCCGAGCCCCAGCATTTT.

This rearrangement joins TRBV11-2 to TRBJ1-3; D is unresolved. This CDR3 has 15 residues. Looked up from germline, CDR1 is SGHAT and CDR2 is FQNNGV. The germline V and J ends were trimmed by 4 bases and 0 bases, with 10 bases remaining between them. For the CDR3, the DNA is TGTGCCAGCAGCTCCGTCGAGAGCTCTGGAAACACCATATATTTT. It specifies CASSSVESSGNTIYF.

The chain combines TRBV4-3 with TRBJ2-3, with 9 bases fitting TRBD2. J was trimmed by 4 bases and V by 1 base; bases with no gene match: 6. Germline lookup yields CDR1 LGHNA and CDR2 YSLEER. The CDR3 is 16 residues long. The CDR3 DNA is TGCGCCAGCAGCCAAGTGGGACTAGCCGGAGCAGATACGCAGTATTTT. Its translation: CASSQVGLAGADTQYF.

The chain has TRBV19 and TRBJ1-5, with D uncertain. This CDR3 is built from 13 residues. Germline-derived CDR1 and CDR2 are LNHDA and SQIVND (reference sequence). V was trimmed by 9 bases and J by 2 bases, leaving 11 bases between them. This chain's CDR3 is CASHTPGNQPQHF. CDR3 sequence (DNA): TGTGCCAGCCATACCCCGGGCAATCAGCCCCAGCATTTT.

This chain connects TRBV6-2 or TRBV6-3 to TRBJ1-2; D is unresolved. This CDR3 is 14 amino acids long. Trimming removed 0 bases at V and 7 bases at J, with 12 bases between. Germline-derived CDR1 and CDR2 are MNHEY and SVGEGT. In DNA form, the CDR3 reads TGTGCCAGCAGTTACTCGTCCGTTTCCCGTGGCTACACCTTC. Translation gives CASSYSSVSRGYTF.

CDR3 sequence reads: CASSQDRGQETQYF. The DNA for the CDR3 is TGTGCCAGCTCACAGGACAGGGGGCAGGAGACCCAGTACTTC. The gene calls are TRBV18 and TRBJ2-5; 11 positions agree with TRBD1. Losses at the gene ends were 4 bases for V and 5 bases for J; bases not matched to a gene: 3. The germline CDR1 and CDR2 sequences are KGHSH and LQKENI. The CDR3 runs to 14 residues.

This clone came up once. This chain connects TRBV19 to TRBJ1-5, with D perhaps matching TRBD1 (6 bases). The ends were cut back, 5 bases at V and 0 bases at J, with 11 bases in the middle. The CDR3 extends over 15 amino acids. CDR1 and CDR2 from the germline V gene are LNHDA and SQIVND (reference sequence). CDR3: CASSWAGDSNQPQHF. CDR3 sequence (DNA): TGTGCCAGTAGTTGGGCAGGGGATAGCAATCAGCCCCAGCATTTT.

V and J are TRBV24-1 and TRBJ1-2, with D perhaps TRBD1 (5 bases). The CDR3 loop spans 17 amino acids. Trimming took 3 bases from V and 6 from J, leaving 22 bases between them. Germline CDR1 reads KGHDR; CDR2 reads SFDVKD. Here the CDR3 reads CATSDIDGGGAVDGYTF. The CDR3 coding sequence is TGTGCCACCAGTGATATCGACGGGGGTGGGGCTGTTGATGGCTACACCTTC.

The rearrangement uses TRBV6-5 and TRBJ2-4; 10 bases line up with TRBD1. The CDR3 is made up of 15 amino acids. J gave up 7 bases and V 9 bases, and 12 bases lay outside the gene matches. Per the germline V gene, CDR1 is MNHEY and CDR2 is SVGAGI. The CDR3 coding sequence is TGTGCCAGTACCCCGGGACAGGGGATAGGGAACATTCAGTACTTC. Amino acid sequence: CASTPGQGIGNIQYF.

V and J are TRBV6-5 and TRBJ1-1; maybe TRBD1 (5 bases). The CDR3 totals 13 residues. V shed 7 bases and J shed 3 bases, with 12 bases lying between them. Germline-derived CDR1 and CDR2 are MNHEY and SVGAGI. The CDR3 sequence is CASTENRYTEAFF. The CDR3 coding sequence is TGTGCCAGCACCGAAAACAGGTACACTGAAGCTTTCTTT.

CDR3 sequence (DNA): TGCGCCAGCAGCTCTCGAACAGGGGCTAGCGCCCTCTACAATGAGCAGTTCTTC. It translates to CASSSRTGASALYNEQFF. The chain carries TRBV4-3 and TRBJ2-1, with D maybe TRBD1 (7 bases). From germline, CDR1 is LGHNA and CDR2 YSLEER. V shed 5 bases and J shed 3 bases, with 23 bases lying between them. This CDR3 spans 18 amino acids.

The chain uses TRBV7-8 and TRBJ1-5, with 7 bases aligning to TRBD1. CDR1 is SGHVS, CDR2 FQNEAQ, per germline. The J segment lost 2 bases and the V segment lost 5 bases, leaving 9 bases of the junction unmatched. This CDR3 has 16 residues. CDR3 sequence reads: CASSLDRVGGNQPQHF. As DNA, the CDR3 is TGTGCCAGCAGCCTCGACAGGGTAGGAGGCAATCAGCCCCAGCATTTT.

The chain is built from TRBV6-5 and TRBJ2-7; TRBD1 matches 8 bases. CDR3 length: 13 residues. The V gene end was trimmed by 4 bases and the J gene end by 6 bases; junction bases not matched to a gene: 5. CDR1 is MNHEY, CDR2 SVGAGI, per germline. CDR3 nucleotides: TGTGCCAGCAGTTCCGGACAGGGAGGCGAGCAGTACTTC. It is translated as CASSSGQGGEQYF.

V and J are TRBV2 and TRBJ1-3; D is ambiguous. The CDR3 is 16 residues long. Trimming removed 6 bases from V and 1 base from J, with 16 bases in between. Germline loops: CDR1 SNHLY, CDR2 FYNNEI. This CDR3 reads CASRRSQSKSGNTIYF. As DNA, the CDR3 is TGTGCCAGCAGGAGGTCCCAATCAAAGTCTGGAAACACCATATATTTT.

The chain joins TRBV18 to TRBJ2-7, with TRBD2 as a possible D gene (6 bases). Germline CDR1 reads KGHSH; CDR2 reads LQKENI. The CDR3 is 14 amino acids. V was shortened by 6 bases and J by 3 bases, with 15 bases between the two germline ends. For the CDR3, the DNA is TGTGCCAGCTCCCTGGGGGTAGCGGACTACGAGCAGTACTTC. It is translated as CASSLGVADYEQYF. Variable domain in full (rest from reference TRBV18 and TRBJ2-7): NAGVMQNPRHLVRRRGQEARLRCSPMKGHSHVYWYRQLPEEGLKFMVYLQKENIIDESGMPKERFSAEFPKEGPSILRIQQVVRGDSAAYFCASSLGVADYEQYFGPGTRLTVT.

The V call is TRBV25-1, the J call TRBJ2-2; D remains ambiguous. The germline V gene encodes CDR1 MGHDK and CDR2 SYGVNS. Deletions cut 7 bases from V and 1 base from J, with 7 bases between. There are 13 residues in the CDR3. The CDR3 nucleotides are TGTGCCAGCATGGAGAGGAACACCGGGGAGCTGTTTTTT. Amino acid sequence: CASMERNTGELFF. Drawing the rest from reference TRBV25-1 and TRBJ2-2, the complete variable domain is EADIYQTPRYLVIGTGKKITLECSQTMGHDKMYWYQQDPGMELHLIHYSYGVNSTEKGDLSSESTVSRIRTEHFPLTLESARPSHTSQYLCASMERNTGELFFGEGSRLTVL.

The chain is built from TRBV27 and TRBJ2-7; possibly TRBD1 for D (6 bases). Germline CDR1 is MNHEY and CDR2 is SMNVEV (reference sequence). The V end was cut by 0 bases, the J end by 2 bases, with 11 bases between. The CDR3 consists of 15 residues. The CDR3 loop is CASSLSRGDTYEQYF. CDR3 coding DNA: TGTGCCAGCAGTTTATCCAGGGGTGATACCTACGAGCAGTACTTC.

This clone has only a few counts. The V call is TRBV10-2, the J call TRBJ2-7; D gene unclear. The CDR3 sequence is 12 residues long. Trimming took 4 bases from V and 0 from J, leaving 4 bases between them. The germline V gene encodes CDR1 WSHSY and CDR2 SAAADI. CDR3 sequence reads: CASSASSYEQYF. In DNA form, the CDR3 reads TGCGCCAGCAGTGCCAGCTCCTACGAGCAGTACTTC.

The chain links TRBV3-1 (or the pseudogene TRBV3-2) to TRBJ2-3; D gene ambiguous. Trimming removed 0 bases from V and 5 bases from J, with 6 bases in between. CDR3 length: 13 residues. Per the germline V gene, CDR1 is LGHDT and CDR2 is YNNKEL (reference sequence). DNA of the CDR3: TGTGCCAGCAGCCAAGATCCCGGAGATACGCAGTATTTT. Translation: CASSQDPGDTQYF.

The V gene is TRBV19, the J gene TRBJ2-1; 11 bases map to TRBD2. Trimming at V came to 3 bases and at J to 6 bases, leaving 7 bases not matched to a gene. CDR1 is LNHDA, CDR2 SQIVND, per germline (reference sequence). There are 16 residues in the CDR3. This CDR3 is CASSMPRTSGRNEQFF. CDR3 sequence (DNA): TGTGCCAGTAGTATGCCCCGGACTAGCGGGCGCAATGAGCAGTTCTTC.